This TCR beta chain is from a study of early T cells in non-severe SARS-CoV-2 infection. In the study overall: Sequenced material consisted of bulk RNA (from unsorted whole blood), and chains were unpaired.

Individual cDNA molecules were tagged with unique molecular identifiers. TCRdb reanalysed the 5' RACE reads using MiXCR and keeps one entry per CDR3 protein. The sample has fewer than 85,000 distinct CDR3 sequences, roughly an eighth seen once; the top ten hold around 1.5%. This clonotype showed up many times. The sequencing sample was made of whole blood. The TCR comes from an adult who was a healthcare worker with PCR-confirmed SARS-CoV-2 infection or an uninfected control (not recorded which).

The CDR3 spells CASSLTTPSYEQYF. As DNA, the CDR3 is TGTGCCAGCAGTCTCACAACGCCCTCCTACGAGCAGTACTTC. The chain carries TRBV27 and TRBJ2-7; D is unresolved. This CDR3 is built from 14 residues. Germline V gene lookup returns CDR1 MNHEY and CDR2 SMNVEV (reference sequence). V lost 5 bases and J lost 0, with 11 bases in between.